This T cell receptor beta chain was captured in a study of T cell repertoires in cytomegalovirus infection. Findings and limits, study-wide: HLA-C-restricted CMV-specific TCR beta clonotypes were dominant in the ex vivo response.

TCRdb itself ran the reads through MiXCR, one entry per CDR3 protein. The data contain 150,000 to 200,000 distinct CDR3 sequences, 13% to 15% of them singletons. There are a few counts of this clonotype. Its target is unknown. Trimming removed 4 bases at V and 0 bases at J, with 13 bases between. The CDR3 is made up of 15 amino acids. Germline V gene data show CDR1 as DFQATT and CDR2 as SNEGSKA (reference sequence). Sequencing was done on a sample of PBMCs. The clonotype was recovered from a human donor in good health (CMV status not recorded). Some clones in this sample may be carry-over from other donors' samples. The V gene is TRBV20-1, the J gene TRBJ2-1; D remains ambiguous. CDR3 coding DNA: TGCAGTGCTAAAAATCAAGTGAGCTCCTACAATGAGCAGTTCTTC. Translated: CSAKNQVSSYNEQFF.